Below are 25 T cell receptor beta chains sequenced from a single sample in a study of blood T cell repertoires in COVID-19. Repertoires were generated with immunoSEQ multiplex PCR, while TCRdb's copy carries only in-frame clones and drops some. The sample carries about 34,000 clones, approximately 80% recorded once. The sequencing sample was made of peripheral blood. The origin of the receptors is a woman aged 55-70 years with acute or convalescent COVID-19.

The chain employs TRBV24-1 and TRBJ2-7; D remains ambiguous. CDR1 and CDR2 from the germline V gene are KGHDR and SFDVKD. This CDR3 spans 12 amino acids. Trimming removed 2 bases at V and 6 bases at J, with 7 bases between. The CDR3 here is CATSDSFSEQYF. CDR3 bases: TGTGCCACCAGTGATTCTTTCTCCGAGCAGTACTTC.

The genes are TRBV6-6 and TRBJ2-7, with D perhaps TRBD1 (6 bases). Trimming took 5 bases from V and 3 from J, leaving 11 bases between them. Germline loops: CDR1 MNHNY, CDR2 SVGAGI (reference sequence). This CDR3 has 13 amino acids. The CDR3 coding sequence is TGTGCCAGCAGTCTCGGACAGTTCTACGAGCAGTACTTC. This codes for CASSLGQFYEQYF.

The chain couples TRBV29-1 to TRBJ2-7; 8 bases map to TRBD1. V shed 7 bases, J shed 6 bases, and the junction held 14 bases outside the gene matches. Germline assignment: CDR1 SQVTM and CDR2 ANQGSEA. This CDR3 is built from 14 residues. The CDR3 loop is CSAVSQGAIGEQYF. CDR3 DNA sequence: TGCAGCGCGGTCTCTCAGGGGGCGATAGGCGAGCAGTACTTC.

The chain combines TRBV2 with TRBJ2-1; TRBD1 might be the D (6 bases). V was pared by 11 bases and J by 7 bases, with 15 bases between. In germline, CDR1 is SNHLY, CDR2 FYNNEI. CDR3 length equals 12 residues. CDR3 region: CAGTGRTNEQFF. Written as DNA, the CDR3 is TGTGCCGGAACAGGGAGAACGAATGAGCAGTTCTTC.

V gene TRBV29-1 combines with J gene TRBJ1-2; weak D call: TRBD1 (5 bases). This CDR3 has 12 residues. Germline V gene lookup returns CDR1 SQVTM and CDR2 ANQGSEA. V was pared by 4 bases and J by 3 bases, with 9 bases between. The CDR3 DNA follows: TGCAGCGTTGGCCTACAGGACTATGGCTACACCTTC. Protein product: CSVGLQDYGYTF.

The chain couples TRBV5-4 to TRBJ2-3; D might be TRBD2 (5 bases). V lost 4 bases to trimming and J lost 3 bases, with 15 bases between them. This CDR3 region has 15 residues. Germline V gene lookup returns CDR1 SGHNT and CDR2 YYREEE (reference sequence). CDR3 residues: CASSPPRGTTDTQYF. The CDR3 DNA reads TGTGCCAGCAGCCCCCCCCGGGGAACGACAGATACGCAGTATTTT.

The rearrangement links TRBV10-3 to TRBJ2-1, with 7 positions matching TRBD2. The junction had 5 bases not matched to a gene; V was cut back by 7 bases and J by 5 bases. Per germline, CDR1 ENHRY and CDR2 SYGVKD. This CDR3 comprises 13 residues. Here the CDR3 reads CAITPGGNNEQFF. The CDR3 nucleotides read TGTGCCATCACCCCGGGAGGAAACAATGAGCAGTTCTTC.

This chain links TRBV13 with TRBJ2-1, with a weak D call TRBD2 (5 bases). The germline V and J ends were trimmed by 5 bases and 8 bases, with 10 bases remaining between them. Germline V gene sequence: CDR1 PRHDT, CDR2 FYEKMQ (reference sequence). CDR3 size: 12 residues. The DNA of the CDR3 is TGTGCCAGCAGCCTGGACTTCCATGAGCAGTTCTTC. This translates into CASSLDFHEQFF.

This sequence joins TRBV28 and TRBJ1-5; the match to TRBD1 covers 11 bases. This CDR3 is built from 14 residues. Germline CDR1 is MDHEN and CDR2 is SYDVKM. J lost 6 bases, V lost 6 bases, and 4 bases had no gene match. The CDR3 DNA is TGTGCCAGCAGGGCCGGGACAGGGGGTCAGCCCCAGCATTTT. It is translated as CASRAGTGGQPQHF.

The chain recombines TRBV27 with TRBJ2-1; TRBD2 might be the D (5 bases). CDR1 and CDR2 (germline): MNHEY, SMNVEV (reference sequence). This CDR3 has 15 amino acids. V lost 6 bases, J lost 2 bases, and 14 bases lay in between. The CDR3 DNA follows: TGTGCCAGCAGCCCCCGGCCCGGGGCCTACAATGAGCAGTTCTTC. It yields the protein CASSPRPGAYNEQFF.

The J gene is TRBJ2-7, the V gene TRBV18; weak D call: TRBD1 (5 bases). The CDR3 loop spans 13 amino acids. Germline V gives CDR1 KGHSH, CDR2 LQKENI. V lost 2 bases, J lost 2 bases, and 7 bases lay in between. CDR3 amino acids: CASSPGHAYEQYF. CDR3 nucleotide sequence: TGTGCCAGCTCACCAGGACATGCCTACGAGCAGTACTTC.

The chain's CDR3 is CATSRGDNTEAFF. CDR3 DNA sequence: TGTGCCACCAGCAGAGGAGATAACACTGAAGCTTTCTTT. The chain is built from TRBV15 and TRBJ1-1; D is uncertain. Per the germline V gene, CDR1 is LNHNV and CDR2 is YYDKDF (reference sequence). V was cut by 1 base and J by 2 bases, with 5 bases left in between. The CDR3 covers 13 residues.

The chain uses TRBV6-5 and TRBJ1-2; TRBD1 aligns across 7 bases. The CDR3 runs 13 residues. Trimming cost V 7 bases and J 4 bases; bases outside gene matches: 6. Germline loops: CDR1 MNHEY, CDR2 SVGAGI. The CDR3 loop is CASIDRATYGYTF. CDR3 DNA sequence: TGTGCCAGCATCGACAGGGCCACCTATGGCTACACCTTC.

V is TRBV19 and J is TRBJ2-7; D is possibly TRBD2 (5 bases). Trimming shortened V by 7 bases and J by 7 bases, and 20 bases separated the two germline ends. The CDR3 has 14 residues. The V gene's germline CDR1 is LNHDA and CDR2 SQIVND (reference sequence). CDR3 sequence: CASIFRSGTREQYF. As DNA, the CDR3 is TGTGCCAGTATATTTAGGAGCGGTACGAGGGAGCAGTACTTC.

The chain joins TRBV27 to TRBJ2-5, with D possibly matching TRBD1 (6 bases). The V end was cut by 5 bases, the J end by 2 bases, with 15 bases between. Germline assignment: CDR1 MNHEY and CDR2 SMNVEV (reference sequence). The CDR3 is 15 residues long. The CDR3 nucleotides read TGTGCCAGCAGTCCCTGGGACACTTTTCAAGAGACCCAGTACTTC. It yields the protein CASSPWDTFQETQYF.

The CDR3 nucleotides read TGTGCCAGCACCCCCCGGACAGGGGGCTCCTATAATTCACCCCTCCACTTT. Translated: CASTPRTGGSYNSPLHF. The chain is built from TRBV27 and TRBJ1-6; TRBD1 aligns across 10 bases. This CDR3 comprises 17 residues. With V trimmed by 7 bases and J by 0 bases, 6 bases remained unmatched. From germline, CDR1 is MNHEY and CDR2 SMNVEV (reference sequence).

The rearrangement links TRBV19 to TRBJ1-2; D might be TRBD1 (5 bases). This CDR3 comprises 12 residues. V lost 11 bases, J lost 5 bases, and 15 bases lay in between. The germline gives CDR1 LNHDA, CDR2 SQIVND (reference sequence). CDR3 in DNA: TGTGCCTCGAGATGGTCAGGGTATGGCTACACCTTC. Protein product: CASRWSGYGYTF. The full variable domain, in which reference TRBV19 and TRBJ1-2 provide the parts outside the CDR3, is DGGITQSPKYLFRKEGQNVTLSCEQNLNHDAMYWYRQDPGQGLRLIYYSQIVNDFQKGDIAEGYSVSREKKESFPLTVTSAQKNPTAFYLCASRWSGYGYTFGSGTRLTVV.

The V and J genes are TRBV18 and TRBJ1-1; D is unresolved. CDR1 is KGHSH and CDR2 is LQKENI in the germline V gene. The CDR3 length is 14 residues. V was shortened by 4 bases and J by 0 bases, with 9 bases between the two germline ends. The CDR3 loop reads CASSLTQVNTEAFF. DNA of the CDR3: TGTGCCAGCTCACTAACGCAGGTGAACACTGAAGCTTTCTTT. Full variable domain (remainder filled in from reference TRBV18 and TRBJ1-1): NAGVMQNPRHLVRRRGQEARLRCSPMKGHSHVYWYRQLPEEGLKFMVYLQKENIIDESGMPKERFSAEFPKEGPSILRIQQVVRGDSAAYFCASSLTQVNTEAFFGQGTRLTVV.

V and J are TRBV5-1 and TRBJ1-2; 9 bases are shared with TRBD1. V trimming: 4 bases; J trimming: 4 bases; junction bases outside the gene matches: 11. There are 16 residues in the CDR3. CDR1 and CDR2 from the germline V gene are SGHRS and YFSETQ. The CDR3 sequence: CASSDGQGSSAYGYTF. CDR3 in DNA: TGCGCCAGCAGCGACGGACAGGGGAGTTCAGCCTATGGCTACACCTTC.

The V and J genes are TRBV18 and TRBJ1-1; 7 nucleotides match TRBD1. With 6 bases clipped from V and 4 bases from J, the junction kept 5 bases outside the gene matches. In germline, CDR1 is KGHSH, CDR2 LQKENI. The CDR3 consists of 13 residues. CDR3 protein: CASSPTGPTEAFF. The DNA of the CDR3 is TGTGCCAGCTCCCCGACAGGGCCCACTGAAGCTTTCTTT.

The chain is built from TRBV20-1 and TRBJ2-7, with 8 bases lining up with TRBD2. V lost 3 bases and J lost 6; bases outside the gene matches: 13. The germline CDR1 and CDR2 sequences are DFQATT and SNEGSKA (reference sequence). CDR3 size: 15 residues. DNA of the CDR3: TGCAGTGCTAGTGGGCTAGCGGGCCGTGGGGGCGAGCAGTACTTC. The encoded protein is CSASGLAGRGGEQYF.

The gene calls are TRBV5-1 and TRBJ2-3, with 8 bases matching TRBD1. In germline, CDR1 is SGHRS, CDR2 YFSETQ. V lost 0 bases and J lost 4; bases outside the gene matches: 1. The CDR3 runs to 14 residues. Written as DNA, the CDR3 is TGCGCCAGCAGCTTGGGGACAGGGTCAGATACGCAGTATTTT. Translation gives CASSLGTGSDTQYF. Complete variable domain (other parts from reference TRBV5-1 and TRBJ2-3): KAGVTQTPRYLIKTRGQQVTLSCSPISGHRSVSWYQQTPGQGLQFLFEYFSETQRNKGNFPGRFSGRQFSNSRSEMNVSTLELGDSALYLCASSLGTGSDTQYFGPGTRLTVL.

This chain connects TRBV16 to TRBJ1-5; TRBD1 might be the D (6 bases). The CDR3 contains 17 residues. The V gene lost 1 base and the J gene lost 3 bases, with 16 bases spanning the gap. CDR1 is KGHSY and CDR2 is FQNENV in the germline V gene. CDR3 sequence: CASSQYPAGDNNQPQHF. The CDR3 region has the DNA TGTGCCAGCAGCCAATACCCAGCGGGGGACAACAATCAGCCCCAGCATTTT.

This chain joins TRBV3-1 (or the pseudogene TRBV3-2) and TRBJ2-5; the D gene is possibly TRBD2 (5 bases). Germline CDR1 reads LGHDT; CDR2 reads YNNKEL (reference sequence). Trimming shortened V by 1 base and J by 4 bases, and 10 bases separated the two germline ends. This CDR3 is 14 amino acids long. The CDR3 region is CASSQVSSGETQYF. CDR3 coding DNA: TGTGCCAGCAGCCAAGTTTCGAGCGGAGAGACCCAGTACTTC.

Written as DNA, the CDR3 is TGTGCCAGCAGCGGTCCCGGGACAGGGACCTACCGCACAGATACGCAGTATTTT. Residues: CASSGPGTGTYRTDTQYF. The V and J genes are TRBV14 and TRBJ2-3; 9 bases align to TRBD1. CDR1 is SGHDN and CDR2 is FVKESK in the germline V gene. The CDR3 length is 18 residues. After removal of 5 bases from V and 1 base from J, the junction contained 13 bases not matched to a gene.